This is a list of T cell receptor beta chains from one sample in a study of CD8+CD57+ T cells in acquired aplastic anemia. TCRdb ran MiXCR on the reads and lists one entry per CDR3 protein. The sample yields approximately 300,000 distinct CDR3 sequences, 56% seen once. The sequenced sample was sorted CD4+, CD8+, or CD8+CD57+ T cells (not recorded which) from PBMCs. These receptors all stem from a human donor with aplastic anemia. Both conserved end residues are part of each CDR3. Each record gives: J gene, clone size, V gene, D gene, CDR3 DNA, CDR3 protein. D genes are given only for firm matches. The size of a clone is reported for some rows only, either as once, few or many, or as a class for expanded clones.

TRBJ2-3 many TRBV7-9 TRBD2 TGTGCCAGCTGTCTAGCGGGAGGGGCTCAAGATACGCAGTATTTT CASCLAGGAQDTQYF
TRBJ1-4 many TRBV7-9 . TGTGCCAGCAGCTTAATAGGACAGAGTAATGAAAAACTGTTTTTT CASSLIGQSNEKLFF
TRBJ1-1 . TRBV19 . TGTGCCAGTAGTAGGTCCCCACAGACAGAAACTGAAGCTTTCTTT CASSRSPQTETEAFF
TRBJ1-5 . TRBV20-1 . TGCAGTGCTAGTATGGGACGGAAGGGCACTCAGCCCCAGCATTTT CSASMGRKGTQPQHF
TRBJ2-7 many TRBV27 TRBD1 TGTGCCAGCCGGGGACAGCCCCTCGTAGGGGAGCAGTACTTC CASRGQPLVGEQYF
TRBJ2-5 . TRBV11-1 TRBD1 TGTGCCAGCAGCTTAGTCTCCCCAGGGGGCCGGGAGACCCAGTACTTC CASSLVSPGGRETQYF
TRBJ2-5 few TRBV20-1 TRBD2 TGCAGTGCCTATCCGACTAGCGGCCTCCAAGAGACCCAGTACTTC CSAYPTSGLQETQYF
TRBJ1-1 . TRBV5-1 . TGCGCCAGCAGCTTGAATCCGGGGAACACTGAAGCTTTCTTT CASSLNPGNTEAFF
TRBJ2-7 . TRBV15 . TGTGCCACCAGCAGAGATGATTCCCCGTCCTACGAGCAGTACTTC CATSRDDSPSYEQYF
TRBJ1-2 . TRBV5-1 . TGCGCCAGCAGCTTGTCCAGACCGACAGCTAACTATGGCTACACCTTC CASSLSRPTANYGYTF
TRBJ2-1 . TRBV7-8 . TGTGCCAGCCTCGGCCAGGGAACAGGCTCCTACAATGAGCAGTTCTTC CASLGQGTGSYNEQFF
TRBJ2-7 . TRBV2 TRBD1 TGTGCCAGCAGTCGAACAACAGGGACAGACGAGCAGTACTTC CASSRTTGTDEQYF
TRBJ1-5 many TRBV6-5 . TGTGCCAGCAGTCATGACAGTAGCAATCAGCCCCAGCATTTT CASSHDSSNQPQHF
TRBJ1-3 many TRBV3-1 . TGTGCCAGCAGCACTATTGTTGGAAACACCATATATTTT CASSTIVGNTIYF
TRBJ1-4 once TRBV20-1 . TGCAGTGCAGGGGACAAAGGGAAACTGTTTTTT CSAGDKGKLFF
TRBJ2-2 once TRBV24-1 TRBD1 TGTGCCACCAGGGAATCAGGGGGCAGACTGTTTTTT CATRESGGRLFF
TRBJ1-2 many TRBV27 . TGTGCCAGCAGTTCCCCTAGGACAGAAGCTAACTATGGCTACACCTTC CASSSPRTEANYGYTF
TRBJ2-7 . TRBV6-6 TRBD2 TGTGCCAGCAGTTACCTAGGTAGGACTAGCGGGAGGTACGAGCAGTACTTC CASSYLGRTSGRYEQYF
TRBJ2-1 once TRBV20-1 . TGCAGTGCGAGAGGTAACGGGGTCAATGAGCAGTTCTTC CSARGNGVNEQFF
TRBJ2-3 . TRBV19 . TGTGCCAGCCGATACGACCCGTCGACAGATACGCAGTATTTT CASRYDPSTDTQYF
TRBJ1-4 . TRBV7-8 . TGTGCCAGCAGCTTAGGTCAGGAGAAACTGTTTTTT CASSLGQEKLFF
TRBJ1-5 many TRBV7-9 . TGTGCCAGCAGCTTAGCGCGCGGAGGGGTTTCTCAGCCCCAGCATTTT CASSLARGGVSQPQHF
TRBJ1-5 few TRBV9 . TGTGCCAGCAGCGCCGGGCTCAATCAGCCCCAGCATTTT CASSAGLNQPQHF